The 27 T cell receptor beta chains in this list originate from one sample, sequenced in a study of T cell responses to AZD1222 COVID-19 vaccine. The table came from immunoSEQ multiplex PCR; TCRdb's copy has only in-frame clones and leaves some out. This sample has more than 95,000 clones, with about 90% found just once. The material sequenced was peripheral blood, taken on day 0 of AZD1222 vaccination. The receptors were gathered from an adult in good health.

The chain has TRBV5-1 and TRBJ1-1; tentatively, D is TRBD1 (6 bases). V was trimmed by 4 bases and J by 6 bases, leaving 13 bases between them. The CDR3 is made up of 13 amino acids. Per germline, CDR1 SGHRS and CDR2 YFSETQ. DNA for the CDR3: TGCGCCAGCAGCGGGGGCAGGGGTCCTGAAGCTTTCTTT. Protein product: CASSGGRGPEAFF.

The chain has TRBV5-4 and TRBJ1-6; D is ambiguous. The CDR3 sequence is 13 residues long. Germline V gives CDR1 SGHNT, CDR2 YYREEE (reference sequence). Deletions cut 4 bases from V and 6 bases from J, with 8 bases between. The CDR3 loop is CASSLSPNSPLHF. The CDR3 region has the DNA TGTGCCAGCAGCCTCTCCCCTAATTCACCCCTCCACTTT.

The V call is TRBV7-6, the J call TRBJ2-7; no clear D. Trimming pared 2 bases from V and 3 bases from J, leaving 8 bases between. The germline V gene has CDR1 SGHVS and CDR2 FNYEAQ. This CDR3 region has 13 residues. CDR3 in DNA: TGTGCCAGCAGCTTATTCCGAGACTACGAGCAGTACTTC. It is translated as CASSLFRDYEQYF. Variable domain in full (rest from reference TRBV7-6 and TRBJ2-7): GAGVSQSPRYKVTKRGQDVALRCDPISGHVSLYWYRQALGQGPEFLTYFNYEAQQDKSGLPNDRFSAERPEGSISTLTIQRTEQRDSAMYRCASSLFRDYEQYFGPGTRLTVT.

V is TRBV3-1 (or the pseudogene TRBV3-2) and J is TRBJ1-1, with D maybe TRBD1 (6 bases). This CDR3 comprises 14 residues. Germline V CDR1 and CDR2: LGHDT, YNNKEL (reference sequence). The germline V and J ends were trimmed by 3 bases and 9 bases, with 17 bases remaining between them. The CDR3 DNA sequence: TGTGCCAGCAGCCAGGTGACAGGAGGGGCCCAAGCTTTCTTT. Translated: CASSQVTGGAQAFF.

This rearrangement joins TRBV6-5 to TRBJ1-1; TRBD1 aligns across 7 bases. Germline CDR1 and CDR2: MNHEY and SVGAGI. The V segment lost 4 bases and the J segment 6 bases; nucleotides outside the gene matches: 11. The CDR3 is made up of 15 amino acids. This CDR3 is CASSSTTTGQAEAFF. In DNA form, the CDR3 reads TGTGCCAGCAGTTCCACCACCACCGGACAGGCTGAAGCTTTCTTT.

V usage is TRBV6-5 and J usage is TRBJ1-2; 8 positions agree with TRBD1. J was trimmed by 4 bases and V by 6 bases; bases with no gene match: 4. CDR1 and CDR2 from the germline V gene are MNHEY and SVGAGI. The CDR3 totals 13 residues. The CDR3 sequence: CASRDRAGYGYTF. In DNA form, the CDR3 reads TGTGCCAGCAGGGACAGGGCAGGCTATGGCTACACCTTC.

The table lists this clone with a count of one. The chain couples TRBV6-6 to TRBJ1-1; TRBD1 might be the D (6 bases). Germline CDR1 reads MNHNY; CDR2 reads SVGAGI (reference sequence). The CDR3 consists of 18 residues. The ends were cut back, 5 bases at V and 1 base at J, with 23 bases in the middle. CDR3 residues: CASSPTRDRYRENTEAFF. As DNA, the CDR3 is TGTGCCAGCAGTCCGACTCGGGACCGCTACAGGGAGAACACTGAAGCTTTCTTT.

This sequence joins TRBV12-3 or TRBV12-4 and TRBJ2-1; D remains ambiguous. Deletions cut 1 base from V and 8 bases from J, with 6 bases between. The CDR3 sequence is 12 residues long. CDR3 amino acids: CASSLGGDEQFF. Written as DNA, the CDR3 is TGTGCCAGCAGTTTAGGGGGTGATGAGCAGTTCTTC.

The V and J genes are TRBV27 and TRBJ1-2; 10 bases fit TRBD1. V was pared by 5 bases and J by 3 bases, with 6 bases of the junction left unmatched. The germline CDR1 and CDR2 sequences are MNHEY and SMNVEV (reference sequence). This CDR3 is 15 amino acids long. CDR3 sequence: CASSGGQGLDYGYTF. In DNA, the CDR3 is TGTGCCAGCAGTGGGGGACAGGGGCTCGACTATGGCTACACCTTC.

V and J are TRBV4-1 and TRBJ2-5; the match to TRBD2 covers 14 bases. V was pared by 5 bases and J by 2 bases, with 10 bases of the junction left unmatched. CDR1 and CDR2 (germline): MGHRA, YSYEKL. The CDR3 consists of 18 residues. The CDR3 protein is CASSSLKGLAGVQETQYF. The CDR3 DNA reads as TGCGCCAGCAGCTCTCTAAAGGGACTAGCGGGAGTACAAGAGACCCAGTACTTC.

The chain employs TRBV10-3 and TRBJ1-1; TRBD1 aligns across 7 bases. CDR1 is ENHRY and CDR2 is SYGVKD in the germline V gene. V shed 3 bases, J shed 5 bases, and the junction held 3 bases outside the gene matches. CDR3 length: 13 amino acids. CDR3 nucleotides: TGTGCCATCAGTGATACAGGGGTTACTGAAGCTTTCTTT. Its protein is CAISDTGVTEAFF.

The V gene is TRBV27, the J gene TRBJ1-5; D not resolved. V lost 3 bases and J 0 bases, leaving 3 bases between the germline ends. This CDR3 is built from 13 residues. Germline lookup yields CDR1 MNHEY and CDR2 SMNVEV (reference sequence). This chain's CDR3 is CASSLHSNQPQHF. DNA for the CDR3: TGTGCCAGCAGTTTGCATAGCAATCAGCCCCAGCATTTT.

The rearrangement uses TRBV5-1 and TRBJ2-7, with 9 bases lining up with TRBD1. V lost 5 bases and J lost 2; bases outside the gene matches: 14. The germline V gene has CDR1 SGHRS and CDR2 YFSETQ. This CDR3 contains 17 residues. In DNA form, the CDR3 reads TGCGCCAGCAGTCCCACCCTGGGGGGGACAGGGACCTACGAGCAGTACTTC. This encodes CASSPTLGGTGTYEQYF. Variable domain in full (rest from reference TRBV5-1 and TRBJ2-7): KAGVTQTPRYLIKTRGQQVTLSCSPISGHRSVSWYQQTPGQGLQFLFEYFSETQRNKGNFPGRFSGRQFSNSRSEMNVSTLELGDSALYLCASSPTLGGTGTYEQYFGPGTRLTVT.

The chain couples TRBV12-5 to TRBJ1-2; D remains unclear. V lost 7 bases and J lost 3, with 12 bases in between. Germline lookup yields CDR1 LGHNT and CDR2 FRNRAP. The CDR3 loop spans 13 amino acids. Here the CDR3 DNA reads TGTGCTAGTGCCGCGGGTGCCCACTATGGCTACACCTTC. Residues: CASAAGAHYGYTF.

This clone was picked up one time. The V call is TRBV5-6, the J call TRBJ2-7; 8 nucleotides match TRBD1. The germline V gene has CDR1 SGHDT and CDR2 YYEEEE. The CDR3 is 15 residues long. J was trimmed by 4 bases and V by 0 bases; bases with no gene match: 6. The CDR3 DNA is TGTGCCAGCAGCTTGGGCACAGGGGGTTCTTACGAGCAGTACTTC. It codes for CASSLGTGGSYEQYF.

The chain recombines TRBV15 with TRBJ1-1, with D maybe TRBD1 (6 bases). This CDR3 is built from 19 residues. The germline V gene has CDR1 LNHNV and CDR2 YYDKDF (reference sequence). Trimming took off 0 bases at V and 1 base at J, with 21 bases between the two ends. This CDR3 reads CATSRDLDVQGRTNTEAFF. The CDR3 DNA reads TGTGCCACCAGCAGAGATCTGGACGTACAGGGCCGAACGAACACTGAAGCTTTCTTT.

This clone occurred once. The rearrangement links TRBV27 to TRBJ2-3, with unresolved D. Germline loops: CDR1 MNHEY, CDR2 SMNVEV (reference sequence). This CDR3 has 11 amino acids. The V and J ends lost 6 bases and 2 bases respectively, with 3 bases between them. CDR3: CASSVTDTQYF. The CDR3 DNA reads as TGTGCCAGCAGCGTCACAGATACGCAGTATTTT.

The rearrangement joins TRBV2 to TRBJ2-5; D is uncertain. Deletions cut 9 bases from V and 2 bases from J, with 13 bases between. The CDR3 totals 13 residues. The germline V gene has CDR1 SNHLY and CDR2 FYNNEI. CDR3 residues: CARDELSQETQYF. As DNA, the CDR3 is TGTGCCAGGGACGAGCTGTCGCAAGAGACCCAGTACTTC.

CDR3 sequence: CASSLRFARNYGYTF. In nucleotides, the CDR3 is TGTGCCAGCAGTTTAAGGTTCGCCCGCAACTATGGCTACACCTTC. The genes are TRBV27 and TRBJ1-2; D uncertain. CDR3 length: 15 residues. Trimming removed 2 bases at V and 2 bases at J, with 12 bases between. CDR1 is MNHEY, CDR2 SMNVEV, per germline (reference sequence).

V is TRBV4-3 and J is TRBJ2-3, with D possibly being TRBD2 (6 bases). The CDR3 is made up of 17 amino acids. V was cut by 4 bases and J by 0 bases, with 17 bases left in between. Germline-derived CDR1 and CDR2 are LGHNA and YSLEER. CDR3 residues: CASSRAASALSTDTQYF. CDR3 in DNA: TGCGCCAGCAGCCGCGCGGCTAGCGCTTTAAGCACAGATACGCAGTATTTT.

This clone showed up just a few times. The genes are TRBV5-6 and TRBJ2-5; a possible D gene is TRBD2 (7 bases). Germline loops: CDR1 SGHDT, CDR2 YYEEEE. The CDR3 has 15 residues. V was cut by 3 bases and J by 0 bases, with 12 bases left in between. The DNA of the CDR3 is TGTGCCAGCAGCTACCGGGGGGCGTACCAAGAGACCCAGTACTTC. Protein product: CASSYRGAYQETQYF.

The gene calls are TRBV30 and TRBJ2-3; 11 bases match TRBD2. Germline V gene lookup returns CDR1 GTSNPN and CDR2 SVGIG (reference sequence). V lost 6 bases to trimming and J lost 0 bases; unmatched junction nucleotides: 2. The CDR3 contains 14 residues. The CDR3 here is CACRTSGSTDTQYF. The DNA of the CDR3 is TGTGCCTGCCGGACTAGCGGGAGCACAGATACGCAGTATTTT.

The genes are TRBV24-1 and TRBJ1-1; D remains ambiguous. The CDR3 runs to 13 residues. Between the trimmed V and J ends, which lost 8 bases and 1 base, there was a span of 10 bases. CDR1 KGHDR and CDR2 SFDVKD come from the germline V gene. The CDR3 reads CATKPEENTEAFF. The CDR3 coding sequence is TGTGCCACCAAACCGGAGGAGAACACTGAAGCTTTCTTT.

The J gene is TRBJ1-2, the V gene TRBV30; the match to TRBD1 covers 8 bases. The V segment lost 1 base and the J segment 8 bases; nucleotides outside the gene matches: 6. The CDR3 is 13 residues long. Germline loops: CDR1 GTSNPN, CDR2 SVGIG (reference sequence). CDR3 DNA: TGTGCCTGGAGTGCGACAGGGGCAGGGGGCTACACCTTC. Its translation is CAWSATGAGGYTF.

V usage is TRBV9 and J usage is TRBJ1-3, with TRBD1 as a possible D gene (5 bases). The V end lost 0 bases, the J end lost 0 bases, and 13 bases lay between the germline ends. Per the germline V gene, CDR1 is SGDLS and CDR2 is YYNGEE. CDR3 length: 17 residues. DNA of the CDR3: TGTGCCAGCAGCGTAGCTTCACGGGGGATCTCTGGAAACACCATATATTTT. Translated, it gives CASSVASRGISGNTIYF.

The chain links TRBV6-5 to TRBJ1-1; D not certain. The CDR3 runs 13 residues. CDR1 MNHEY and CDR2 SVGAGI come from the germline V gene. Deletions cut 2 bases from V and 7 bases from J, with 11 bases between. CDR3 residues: CASSYGELSEAFF. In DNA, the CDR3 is TGTGCCAGCAGTTACGGGGAGCTGAGTGAAGCTTTCTTT.

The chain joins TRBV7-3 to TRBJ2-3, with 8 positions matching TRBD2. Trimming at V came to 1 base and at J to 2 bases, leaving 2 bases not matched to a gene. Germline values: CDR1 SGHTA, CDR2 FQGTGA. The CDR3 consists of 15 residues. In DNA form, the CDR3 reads TGTGCCAGCAGCTTAAGTAGCGGGAACACAGATACGCAGTATTTT. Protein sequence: CASSLSSGNTDTQYF.